The subject of this entry is one TCR beta chain. Germline V gene lookup returns CDR1 MDHEN and CDR2 SYDVKM. Trimming took off 3 bases at V and 1 base at J, with 9 bases between the two ends. The CDR3 has 14 amino acids. The sample originates from a study of blood T cell repertoires in COVID-19. As handled by the study authors: Scientists estimated how many nucleated cells there were by amplifying reference gene primers. Libraries were prepared by immunoSEQ multiplex PCR; TCRdb keeps only in-frame clonotypes and omits some of them. From that table come the V and J calls and clone size; the DNA was used to work out D and trimming. The repertoire holds roughly 500,000 clones, with over 75% as singletons.

The clonotype comes from a human donor in a cohort sampled during active COVID-19. The source material was peripheral blood. The chain is built from TRBV28 and TRBJ1-1; D gene ambiguous. The CDR3 DNA reads TGTGCCAGCAGTTTTGCGAGGAGGAACACTGAAGCTTTCTTT. It yields the protein CASSFARRNTEAFF.